The next 2 T cell receptor beta chains were all read from a single sample in a study of CXCR3-negative and CXCR3-positive naive CD8 T cells. Points from the study as a whole: Naive cells with CXCR3 showed TRB CDR3s that were more hydrophobic than those in CXCR3-negative naive cells.

For these receptors, no antigen is known. All TRB cDNA libraries came from 5' RACE performed with UMI labels. TCRdb reanalyzed the 5' RACE reads and collapses them to one entry per CDR3 protein, without DNA. The sample table sets out about 120,000 distinct CDR3 sequences. The sequencing sample was made of naive CXCR3+ CD8+ T cells from blood. Subset specified: CD45RO-CCR7+CD27+CD95- naive CD8+ T cells expressing CXCR3 (TNR3+). The receptor set was obtained from a human donor in good health. Some clones in this sample may be carry-over from other donors' samples.

The V and J genes are TRBV7-9 and TRBJ2-1; absent DNA, TCRdb's TRBD1 call cannot be checked. The CDR3 length is 13 residues. Germline CDR1 reads SEHNR; CDR2 reads FQNEAQ (reference sequence). CDR3 sequence reads: CASSLGAGHEQFF.

The V and J genes are TRBV6-5 and TRBJ2-5; absent DNA, TCRdb's TRBD2 call cannot be checked. The CDR3 runs 15 residues. Germline loops: CDR1 MNHEY, CDR2 SVGAGI. The CDR3 reads CASIARRTFGETQYF.